The next 32 T cell receptor beta chains were all read from a single sample in a study of Ad26.COV2.S vaccination and SARS-CoV-2 variants. Treatment described: around 19 received Ad26.COV2.S at low or high dose, single or two shots; several received placebo; per-sample allocation not given. Samples analyzed were those drawn on day 63 after the first vaccine or placebo injection. Here immunoSEQ multiplex PCR was the method, and the copy in TCRdb shows in-frame clones only, minus some. The profile covers roughly 320,000 clones, with 70% to 90% appearing a single time and 1.9% taken by the ten largest. The input for sequencing was peripheral blood, taken in a trial of Ad26.COV2.S vaccine versus placebo. The receptors stem from a person between 18 and 59 years old who received the Ad26.COV2.S COVID-19 vaccine or a placebo.

This clone was counted between two and nine times. The rearrangement links TRBV18 to TRBJ1-1; D remains unclear. Trimming shortened V by 4 bases and J by 2 bases, and 8 bases separated the two germline ends. The CDR3 length is 13 residues. Germline CDR1 KGHSH, CDR2 LQKENI. The chain's CDR3 is CASSRLDNTEAFF. The CDR3 DNA is TGTGCCAGCTCACGCCTTGACAACACTGAAGCTTTCTTT. Full variable domain (missing parts from reference TRBV18 and TRBJ1-1): NAGVMQNPRHLVRRRGQEARLRCSPMKGHSHVYWYRQLPEEGLKFMVYLQKENIIDESGMPKERFSAEFPKEGPSILRIQQVVRGDSAAYFCASSRLDNTEAFFGQGTRLTVV.

This clone was picked up many times. DNA of the CDR3: TGTGCCATCAGTGGTTCAGAGAGGTCAGCAGGGTCCCAGTACTTC. Translating it yields CAISGSERSAGSQYF. The chain links TRBV10-3 to TRBJ2-5; D is possibly TRBD1 (5 bases). CDR3 size: 15 residues. Looked up from germline, CDR1 is ENHRY and CDR2 is SYGVKD. Trimming removed 4 bases at V and 9 bases at J, with 21 bases between.

The table lists this clone with a few counts. This chain connects TRBV11-3 to TRBJ2-2; possible D gene TRBD1, 6 bases. The CDR3 totals 17 residues. From germline, CDR1 is SGHNT and CDR2 YENEEA. The germline V and J ends were trimmed by 2 bases and 3 bases, with 16 bases remaining between them. The CDR3 nucleotides read TGTGCCAGCAGCTTATCTTTTGGGACAAGACACACCGGGGAGCTGTTTTTT. Translating gives CASSLSFGTRHTGELFF.

This rearrangement joins TRBV2 to TRBJ2-3; the D gene is possibly TRBD2 (5 bases). This CDR3 has 17 residues. Germline values: CDR1 SNHLY, CDR2 FYNNEI. V dropped 8 bases and J dropped 2 bases, with 23 bases sitting between them. The CDR3 sequence is CASQLGGLPYSTDTQYF. Written as DNA, the CDR3 is TGTGCCAGCCAGTTAGGAGGTCTCCCCTACTCCACAGATACGCAGTATTTT.

The chain combines TRBV5-4 with TRBJ2-7, with 10 positions matching TRBD1. V gave up 4 bases and J gave up 1 base; unmatched junction bases: 5. The CDR3 loop spans 15 amino acids. Looked up from germline, CDR1 is SGHNT and CDR2 is YYREEE (reference sequence). The chain's CDR3 is CASSRGGQGSYEQYF. The CDR3 DNA reads as TGTGCCAGCAGCAGAGGGGGACAGGGGTCCTACGAGCAGTACTTC.

The chain carries TRBV12-3 or TRBV12-4 and TRBJ2-7; D is unresolved. The CDR3 has 12 residues. Trimming left V 5 bases short and J 6 bases short, with 11 bases between. CDR3 amino acids: CASSGAIGEQYF. CDR3 bases: TGTGCCAGCAGTGGCGCCATCGGCGAGCAGTACTTC.

J is TRBJ2-3 and V is TRBV5-1; D is unresolved. V was trimmed by 2 bases and J by 0 bases, leaving 7 bases between them. The germline V gene encodes CDR1 SGHRS and CDR2 YFSETQ. CDR3 length: 14 amino acids. The CDR3 region is CASSLIYSTDTQYF. The CDR3 DNA follows: TGCGCCAGCAGCTTAATTTACAGCACAGATACGCAGTATTTT.

This chain joins TRBV24-1 and TRBJ2-7, with D possibly matching TRBD1 (5 bases). Germline CDR1 and CDR2: KGHDR and SFDVKD. Trimming removed 5 bases from V and 2 bases from J, with 12 bases in between. The length of the CDR3 is 14 residues. CDR3 region: CATSGKGLAYEQYF. In DNA form, the CDR3 reads TGTGCCACCAGTGGAAAGGGGCTCGCCTACGAGCAGTACTTC.

V gene TRBV2 combines with J gene TRBJ2-7; TRBD1 matches at 7 bases. J was trimmed by 2 bases and V by 6 bases; bases with no gene match: 7. Germline V lookup: CDR1 SNHLY, CDR2 FYNNEI. The CDR3 runs 14 residues. CDR3 sequence reads: CASRSAQGAYEQYF. DNA of the CDR3: TGTGCCAGCAGATCGGCTCAGGGGGCCTACGAGCAGTACTTC.

A remark on this clone: Distinct nucleotide sequences in the sample also encode this CDR3. The chain is built from TRBV18 and TRBJ2-5; D gene unclear. Deletions cut 3 bases from V and 1 base from J, with 6 bases between. The germline V gene has CDR1 KGHSH and CDR2 LQKENI. The CDR3 runs to 13 residues. CDR3 protein: CASSPMGQETQYF. The CDR3 DNA follows: TGTGCCAGCTCACCCATGGGCCAAGAGACCCAGTACTTC.

The chain uses TRBV29-1 and TRBJ1-1, with D tentatively TRBD1 (6 bases). Germline-derived CDR1 and CDR2 are SQVTM and ANQGSEA. V shed 6 bases and J shed 6 bases, with 14 bases lying between them. The CDR3 sequence is 12 residues long. CDR3: CSVIQGIAEAFF. Here the CDR3 DNA reads TGCAGCGTAATCCAGGGGATCGCTGAAGCTTTCTTT.

This chain links TRBV7-2 with TRBJ2-1, with D perhaps TRBD1 (6 bases). Germline CDR1 and CDR2: SGHTA and FQGNSA. The CDR3 extends over 15 amino acids. Trimming shortened V by 5 bases and J by 7 bases, and 18 bases separated the two germline ends. This CDR3 reads CASSPLRTEANEQFF. DNA for the CDR3: TGTGCCAGCAGCCCCCTCAGGACAGAAGCAAATGAGCAGTTCTTC.

This chain joins TRBV9 and TRBJ1-2; D not resolved. CDR1 and CDR2 (germline): SGDLS, YYNGEE. The V gene lost 0 bases and the J gene lost 4 bases, with 10 bases spanning the gap. This CDR3 region has 14 residues. The CDR3 bases are TGTGCCAGCAGCGTAGATCCGGACCCCTATGGCTACACCTTC. Its protein product is CASSVDPDPYGYTF. Full variable domain (outside the CDR3, taken from reference TRBV9 and TRBJ1-2): DSGVTQTPKHLITATGQRVTLRCSPRSGDLSVYWYQQSLDQGLQFLIQYYNGEERAKGNILERFSAQQFPDLHSELNLSSLELGDSALYFCASSVDPDPYGYTFGSGTRLTVV.

The genes are TRBV5-1 and TRBJ1-3, with D tentatively TRBD1 (6 bases). The CDR3 runs 14 residues. Trimming cost V 3 bases and J 0 bases, with 7 bases left between them. The V gene's germline CDR1 is SGHRS and CDR2 YFSETQ. In DNA, the CDR3 is TGCGCCAGCAGCTCGGACAGCTCTGGAAACACCATATATTTT. The encoded protein is CASSSDSSGNTIYF.

The chain links TRBV12-5 to TRBJ1-5; D gene unclear. Trimming cost V 3 bases and J 1 base, with 4 bases left between them. The CDR3 spans 13 residues. CDR1 is LGHNT and CDR2 is FRNRAP in the germline V gene. The CDR3, as DNA: TGTGCTAGTGGTTTCCTAAGCAATCAGCCCCAGCATTTT. This gives the protein CASGFLSNQPQHF.

This clone has just one count. This rearrangement joins TRBV18 to TRBJ1-1; 7 bases line up with TRBD1. This CDR3 comprises 18 residues. Germline CDR1 KGHSH, CDR2 LQKENI. V was clipped by 3 bases and J by 5 bases; unmatched bases: 18. In nucleotides, the CDR3 is TGTGCCAGCTCACCTAACGTAGGATACAGGGGAGGATATACTGAAGCTTTCTTT. Protein: CASSPNVGYRGGYTEAFF.

The sample holds one count of this clone. This rearrangement joins TRBV20-1 to TRBJ1-5; D might be TRBD1 (5 bases). V lost 6 bases and J 5 bases, leaving 11 bases between the germline ends. CDR3 size: 12 residues. The germline V gene encodes CDR1 DFQATT and CDR2 SNEGSKA (reference sequence). As DNA, the CDR3 is TGCAGTGCCAGTGACAGATATCAGCCCCAGCATTTT. Translating gives CSASDRYQPQHF.

The chain links TRBV27 to TRBJ2-3; 7 positions agree with TRBD2. J lost 1 base, V lost 6 bases, and 13 bases had no gene match. CDR3 length: 17 residues. Germline V gene lookup returns CDR1 MNHEY and CDR2 SMNVEV (reference sequence). CDR3 bases: TGTGCCAGCAGAATCCGATGGGGGGGGGTGGGCACAGATACGCAGTATTTT. Residues: CASRIRWGGVGTDTQYF.

V gene TRBV18 combines with J gene TRBJ1-3; a possible D gene is TRBD1 (5 bases). From germline, CDR1 is KGHSH and CDR2 LQKENI. The CDR3 is made up of 16 amino acids. Deletions cut 5 bases from V and 0 bases from J, with 14 bases between. In DNA, the CDR3 is TGTGCCAGCTCAGTGGACAACCAAGACTCTGGAAACACCATATATTTT. It specifies CASSVDNQDSGNTIYF.

The chain uses TRBV20-1 and TRBJ2-5; tentatively, D is TRBD2 (5 bases). The CDR3 is 14 amino acids. V lost 3 bases to trimming and J lost 5 bases, with 16 bases between them. CDR1 is DFQATT, CDR2 SNEGSKA, per germline (reference sequence). DNA of the CDR3: TGCAGTGCTAGTCCCATGGGTCGAGGGGAGACCCAGTACTTC. Translating gives CSASPMGRGETQYF.

V is TRBV18 and J is TRBJ1-3; TRBD1 is a possible D gene (5 bases). The V end was cut by 3 bases, the J end by 2 bases, with 8 bases between. This CDR3 is built from 14 residues. Per germline, CDR1 KGHSH and CDR2 LQKENI. The CDR3 spells CASSPGTAGNTIYF. CDR3 sequence (DNA): TGTGCCAGCTCACCGGGGACTGCTGGAAACACCATATATTTT.

This sequence joins TRBV9 and TRBJ2-6, with D uncertain. In germline, CDR1 is SGDLS, CDR2 YYNGEE. CDR3 length: 14 amino acids. Trimming took 3 bases from V and 4 from J, leaving 8 bases between them. CDR3: CASSAGRGANVLTF. In nucleotides, the CDR3 is TGTGCCAGCAGCGCGGGTCGGGGGGCCAACGTCCTGACTTTC.

This sequence joins TRBV5-1 and TRBJ1-2, with D possibly being TRBD1 (6 bases). The V gene lost 4 bases and the J gene lost 4 bases, with 8 bases spanning the gap. CDR1 is SGHRS, CDR2 YFSETQ, per germline. The CDR3 runs 12 residues. DNA for the CDR3: TGCGCCAGCAGCATGACAGGCTATGGCTACACCTTC. Translation: CASSMTGYGYTF.

V and J are TRBV5-4 and TRBJ1-6; D is possibly TRBD1 (5 bases). Germline CDR1 SGHNT, CDR2 YYREEE (reference sequence). The CDR3 loop spans 15 amino acids. V lost 1 base to trimming and J lost 6 bases, with 11 bases between them. The CDR3 DNA follows: TGTGCCAGCAGCTTGACCGGGACTATTAATTCACCCCTCCACTTT. Residues: CASSLTGTINSPLHF.

This clone was seen a handful of times. The gene calls are TRBV6-6 and TRBJ1-2; D is unclear. With 4 bases removed from V and 5 bases from J, the gap between germline ends came to 20 bases. Germline loops: CDR1 MNHNY, CDR2 SVGAGI (reference sequence). This CDR3 contains 16 residues. The CDR3 sequence: CASSWSSSRREYGYTF. The CDR3 coding sequence is TGTGCCAGCAGTTGGTCGAGCTCCCGGAGGGAGTATGGCTACACCTTC.

The CDR3 nucleotides are TGTGCCAGCAGCGCCCACAGTCCGGGACTAGCGAACCCTCGCGAGCAGTACTTC. Its translation: CASSAHSPGLANPREQYF. The genes are TRBV7-2 and TRBJ2-7; 10 positions agree with TRBD2. Germline loops: CDR1 SGHTA, CDR2 FQGNSA. With 5 bases clipped from V and 6 bases from J, the junction kept 19 bases outside the gene matches. The CDR3 sequence is 18 residues long.

The genes are TRBV25-1 and TRBJ2-4, with 7 bases matching TRBD1. The CDR3 extends over 12 amino acids. Trimming took 8 bases from V and 4 from J; bases not matched to a gene: 2. CDR1 MGHDK and CDR2 SYGVNS come from the germline V gene. The CDR3 sequence is CASWDSKNIQYF. CDR3 nucleotides: TGTGCCAGCTGGGACAGTAAAAACATTCAGTACTTC.

This clone was observed a handful of times. The chain links TRBV19 to TRBJ1-5; the D gene is possibly TRBD1 (6 bases). The CDR3 sequence is 17 residues long. CDR1 LNHDA and CDR2 SQIVND come from the germline V gene (reference sequence). V lost 6 bases and J lost 7, with 25 bases in between. The CDR3 sequence is CASSFWQGPHRDQPQHF. The CDR3 DNA reads TGTGCCAGTAGCTTCTGGCAGGGGCCTCACAGAGACCAGCCCCAGCATTTT.

This clone was observed once. The rearrangement joins TRBV21-1 to TRBJ2-2; no check of the table's D call, TRBD2, against the DNA was made. TRBV21-1 is a pseudogene segment. This CDR3 has 12 amino acids. The CDR3 is CASNLIAGELFF. CDR3 coding DNA: TGTGCCAGCAACTTAATCGCCGGGGAGCTGTTTTTT.

V gene TRBV24-1 combines with J gene TRBJ2-2; TRBD1 agrees at 10 bases. This CDR3 is built from 15 residues. V shed 4 bases, J shed 3 bases, and the junction held 1 base outside the gene matches. The V gene's germline CDR1 is KGHDR and CDR2 SFDVKD. The CDR3 coding sequence is TGTGCCACCAGTGAGGGGACAGGGGACACCGGGGAGCTGTTTTTT. Translated: CATSEGTGDTGELFF.

This CDR3 is CAWSVAGAPDTQYF. The CDR3 DNA is TGTGCCTGGAGTGTAGCGGGGGCCCCAGATACGCAGTATTTT. The V and J genes are TRBV30 and TRBJ2-3; 8 bases fit TRBD2. After removal of 0 bases from V and 4 bases from J, the junction contained 3 bases not matched to a gene. The germline CDR1 and CDR2 sequences are GTSNPN and SVGIG (reference sequence). The CDR3 is made up of 14 amino acids.

The CDR3 spells CASSSGYYEQYF. CDR3 in DNA: TGTGCCAGCAGTTCCGGCTACTACGAGCAGTACTTC. The genes are TRBV28 and TRBJ2-7; D not certain. Germline CDR1 is MDHEN and CDR2 is SYDVKM. The CDR3 extends over 12 amino acids. Trimming pared 4 bases from V and 3 bases from J, leaving 7 bases between.